The T cell receptor (beta chain) under discussion was sequenced for a study of blood T cell repertoires in COVID-19 (dated by TCRdb to about 2020). In the study overall: Samples covering the acute and convalescent phases of COVID-19 were provided by collaborators in the United States, Italy and Spain. The material from the prospective study consisted of cDNA or gDNA derived from T cells, B-cell-depleted T cells, or PBMCs. Deeply sampled blood TCRbeta repertoires from subjects exposed to, actively infected with, or recovered from COVID-19 were included in the dataset. The repertoires were made available in a free public database intended to serve as a resource for research on the immune response to SARS-CoV-2. The samples were drawn from the first 160 participants of the ongoing ImmuneRACE study and from some 1,300 subjects provided by 6 global collaborators. Nearly every sample came with metadata listing a de-identified subject ID, COVID-19 status, age in years and sex. Where HLA class I and class II types were available, the types were taken from metadata supplied by the sample provider, not from assay-based typing. Study-wide conclusions, independent of this receptor: The quantity of clinical and demographic metadata differed by source and by participant and was supplied without curation.

CDR1 and CDR2, looked up from the germline V gene (reference sequence), are LNHNV and YYDKDF. Trimming removed 3 bases from V and 5 bases from J, leaving 17 bases between the germline ends. Counted from cysteine to phenylalanine, this CDR3 has 15 amino acids. The entry retains the CDR3 DNA only, 45 bases that are in frame from base 1. Collaborating institutions collected whole blood in K2EDTA tubes following their own protocols. For TCRbeta analysis, collaborator samples were shipped as frozen whole blood, as isolated PBMCs, or as DNA extracted from either sample type. A word on this clone: Its binding antigen is unknown. Base qualities are missing; no much larger clone stands one base away.

TCRbeta CDR3 regions were amplified from genomic DNA using the immunoSEQ Assay, a bias-controlled multiplex PCR. The authors' analysis ran thus. Nucleated cell counts per sample were estimated from amplification of reference gene primers within the assay. To quantify the absolute abundance of each unique TCRbeta CDR3 rearrangement, sequence reads were collapsed and filtered. For each sample, productive Simpson clonality was calculated by taking the square root of Simpson's diversity index across productive rearrangements. Held by TCRdb, this immuneACCESS table contains in-frame sequences only and omits some clones. Under half of the omission traces to an unresolved V gene where checked; the cause of the rest is unknown. Clone size and the V and J calls come from that table; the DNA yielded D and trimming. In all, the sample holds approximately 200,000 clones, and approximately 85% of those were seen once. In total, the top ten clones hold more than 2.5% of the sample.

Sequencing input: peripheral blood. The sequence was collected from a man aged 55 to 69 with acute or convalescent COVID-19. This chain is built from TRBV15 and TRBJ2-7; the D gene is perhaps TRBD1, from 6 matching bases. The sequence in DNA is TGTGCCACCAGCAGTGGGTCAGGGGAAAGCAACGAGCAGTACTTC. The translation is CATSSGSGESNEQYF. Where the CDR3 stops, the reference TRBV15 and TRBJ2-7 genes take over; the full variable domain is DAMVIQNPRYQVTQFGKPVTLSCSQTLNHNVMYWYQQKSSQAPKLLFHYYDKDFNNEADTPDNFQSRRPNTSFCFLDIRSPGLGDTAMYLCATSSGSGESNEQYFGPGTRLTVT.